This TCR beta chain was obtained from a study of T cells in Graves' hyperthyroidism and ophthalmopathy. This clonotype was found many times. Its antigen is as yet unknown. Amplification yielded TCR beta CDR3 regions, with RNA transcripts as the source. HTBI primers were employed in a first-round RT-PCR of the TCR CDR3. TCRdb re-called the multiplex PCR reads through MiXCR, storing one row per CDR3 protein. The profile covers 450,000 to 700,000 distinct CDR3 sequences, with around 46% appearing a single time and more than 7.5% taken by the ten largest. Study-wide findings and caveats: The majority of expanded thyroid clonotypes above 0.001 also appeared in blood. Using 13 V-J features, a model discriminated ophthalmopathy from stable hyperthyroidism.

The CDR3 has 14 amino acids. Trimming removed 6 bases from V and 5 bases from J; junction bases left unmatched: 8. Germline V gene data show CDR1 as LNHDA and CDR2 as SQIVND (reference sequence). The patients, who ranged from 18 to 65 in age, presented with newly diagnosed hyperthyroidism lasting under 2 months. Each diagnosis drew on symptoms, thyroxine, TRAb, thyroid ultrasound and orbital computed tomography findings. The chain carries TRBV19 and TRBJ1-1, with TRBD1 matching over 8 bases. The source is a woman aged 18-30 years with Graves' hyperthyroidism. The sequenced material came from peripheral blood or thyroid tissue (not recorded which). CDR3 bases: TGTGCCAGTAGCACGGACAGGGAAAATACTGAAGCTTTCTTT. This encodes CASSTDRENTEAFF.